The clone carrying this T cell receptor beta chain has more than one count but fewer than ten. Its antigen is not identified. Healthy donors of bone marrow made up the group. The CDR3 runs 11 residues. V lost 3 bases to trimming and J lost 3 bases, with 3 bases between them. CDR1 is WNHNN, CDR2 SYGVQD, per germline (reference sequence). This sample is part of a study of cytomegalovirus exposure and HLA in healthy donors. Notes on the study in general: Presence/absence analyses supposed approximately even sequencing depth among donors.

The PCR employed 60 Vbeta primers together with 13 Jbeta primers. Per the study methods: As a later analysis found, there were 80 million or so unique TCR beta chains, of which roughly 11 million were shared. The method was immunoSEQ multiplex PCR; TCRdb's version includes in-frame clones alone and lacks a portion of them. For V, J and clone size, that table is used; D and trimming come from the DNA. The sample holds 100,000 to 150,000 clones; approximately 80% are singletons and the top ten take 1.3% to 1.5%. This chain uses TRBV10-1 with TRBJ2-7, with unresolved D. This TCR came from a female donor in good health and CMV-seronegative. Source material: PBMCs. CDR3 amino acids: CASSDGYEQYF. The CDR3 DNA is TGCGCCAGCAGTGACGGCTACGAGCAGTACTTC.